This T cell receptor beta chain stems from a study of CD8 T cells in ankylosing spondylitis. Findings and limits, study-wide: Ankylosing spondylitis blood seemed to carry a telltale TCR beta motif made of about 8 highly homologous variants. Reported data indicate significant enrichment of disease-linked clones within matched ankylosing spondylitis synovial fluid. In reactive arthritis synovial fluid and blood, some motif variants had been reported before.

Using quantitative 5'-RACE with molecular barcodes, the authors made TCR beta libraries. TCRdb re-called the 5' RACE reads through MiXCR, storing one row per CDR3 protein. The repertoire has 270,000 or so distinct CDR3 sequences, 18% of them found once; the top ten carry around 30%. On this clonotype: Its target is not known.

The clonotype originates from a male donor with ankylosing spondylitis or in good health (not recorded which). The sample comprised blood, either unsorted or a sorted T cell fraction (not recorded which).

CDR3 DNA: TGCGCCAGCAGCTTGGATTCAGGGACAGCAGAGACCCAGTACTTC. Encoded protein: CASSLDSGTAETQYF. The rearrangement links TRBV5-1 to TRBJ2-5; TRBD1 matches at 7 bases. Per the germline V gene, CDR1 is SGHRS and CDR2 is YFSETQ. V shed 0 bases and J 4 bases; nucleotides not matched to a gene: 6. The CDR3 is made up of 15 amino acids.